This TCR beta chain was identified in a study of blood T cell repertoires in COVID-19. Study information: The United States, Italy and Spain supplied acute and convalescent COVID-19 samples. The analysed material was cDNA or gDNA that came from T cells, B-cell-depleted T cells, or PBMCs.

Per the study methods: Estimated nucleated cell counts came from reference gene primer amplification. Assay used: immunoSEQ multiplex PCR; TCRdb lists only in-frame clones, some missing. That table is the source of V, J and clone size, and D and trimming were worked out from the DNA. This sample yields tens of thousands of clones, of which roughly 80% are seen a single time; approximately 30% belongs to the top ten. This sequence was found in a man between 65 and 80 years old with acute or convalescent COVID-19. Specimen: peripheral blood.

CDR3 DNA sequence: TGTGCCAGCAGCTTACCTAGTAACTACGAGCAGTACTTC. Encoded protein: CASSLPSNYEQYF. This chain joins TRBV7-6 and TRBJ2-7, with D unresolved. CDR1 and CDR2 (germline): SGHVS, FNYEAQ. The CDR3 spans 13 residues. The V and J ends lost 2 bases and 3 bases respectively, with 8 bases between them.